This T cell receptor (beta chain) was captured by sequencing in a study of blood T cell repertoires in COVID-19. Study overall: Specimens from acute and convalescent COVID-19 originated in the United States, Italy and Spain. The cDNA or gDNA used as material had been derived from T cells, B-cell-depleted T cells, or PBMCs.

After removal of 4 bases from V and 3 bases from J, the junction contained 9 bases not matched to a gene. The CDR3 totals 16 residues. Germline V CDR1 and CDR2: MNHNY, SVGAGI (reference sequence). Authors' data handling: The assay estimated nucleated cells by amplifying reference gene primers. TCRdb's table, derived via immunoSEQ multiplex PCR, lists solely in-frame clones and lacks some. V and J calls and clone size are given by that table; D and trimming were obtained from the DNA. The sample lists around 130,000 clones, roughly three quarters occurring once. The source material was peripheral blood. The gene calls are TRBV6-6 and TRBJ2-5, with TRBD2 matching over 9 bases. The receptor comes from a human donor in a cohort sampled during active COVID-19. The CDR3 DNA reads as TGTGCCAGCAGTTCGAGCCTAGCGGGACGGGAAGAGACCCAGTACTTC. It codes for CASSSSLAGREETQYF.